This T cell receptor (beta chain) was documented in a study of T cell responses to AZD1222 COVID-19 vaccine. Overall study findings and caveats: Variant regions that are unmutated are reportedly the target of nearly half of spike-specific TCRs. The breadth and depth of Spike-specific TCRs increased once two AZD1222 doses had been given.

Profiling relied on immunoSEQ multiplex PCR, and the TCRdb table lists in-frame clones only, not all of them. Seen here are 45,000 to 65,000 clones, about 80% observed once, and the top ten hold 4% to 5%. The V segment lost 5 bases and the J segment 6 bases; nucleotides outside the gene matches: 8. Per the germline V gene, CDR1 is MNHEY and CDR2 is SVGEGT. The length of the CDR3 is 14 residues. This clone is judged large. Its target is not known. Specimen: peripheral blood, collected 28 days after the second AZD1222 dose. The chain has TRBV6-2 or TRBV6-3 and TRBJ2-7, with TRBD1 matching over 9 bases. The receptor was derived from an adult who received the AZD1222 COVID-19 vaccine. CDR3 in amino acids: CASSTGTGSSEQYV. CDR3 coding DNA: TGTGCCAGCAGTACCGGGACAGGGTCATCCGAGCAGTACGTC.